This TCR beta chain came from a study of cytomegalovirus exposure and HLA in healthy donors (dated by TCRdb to about 2017). General notes on the study: An earlier analysis of several hundred of the donors reported 250 to 300 Gb of sequence data and about 100 million unique TCR beta sequences from about 200 million T cells. The study aimed to test whether signatures of past pathogen exposure could be identified by cataloging public T cell receptors. To predict cytomegalovirus infection status, the study brought together high-throughput TCR immunosequencing, statistical association of individual TCRs with disease status, and machine learning. Roughly 300 gigabases of sequencing data and around 80 million unique TCR sequences made up an early release that covered fewer than 650 HLA-typed donors. Across some 400 genotyped donors of the cohort, an average of about 200,000 unique TCR beta nucleotide sequences per donor were sequenced, and roughly 20% of those sequences were non-productive. The number of donors typed differed by locus, with 629-630 for A, B, C, DRB1 and DQB1, around 560 for DQA1, about 610 for DPA1, and approximately 470 for DPB1. In addition to the first cohort of 666 subjects, a separate validation cohort of under 150 different subjects was used. To study patterns of TCR occurrence, a later analysis re-analyzed previously published TCR beta repertoires from just over 650 donors and added high-resolution HLA genotyping. HLA typing covered class I and class II loci at four-digit resolution. The later analysis used no new phenotypic data to find candidate immune exposures, relying instead on TCR beta sequences and their occurrence across donors. All discovery cohort repertoires had been generated on a single sequencing platform. Among the roughly 400 genotyped donors, roughly 80% belonged to the genetic ancestry cluster associated with self-reported Caucasian donors. In an earlier analysis of 587 of the donors, high-throughput TCR beta sequencing was used to judge whether each TCR beta V gene segment behaved as functional or pseudogenic. The study used immunosequencing to profile the T cell repertoires of 666 subjects and linked those repertoires to cytomegalovirus serostatus. In a later genetic analysis, genome-wide SNP genotypes for about 55% of the 666 donors were used, and that subset was treated as a discovery cohort. Because of strong linkage in the cohort, four or five DR-DQ haplotypes were treated as single units for association and clustering. Alongside the repertoire data, information on donor age, sex, ethnicity and CMV serostatus was compiled.

As for this clone: It lacks a known antigen. It has no much larger one-base neighbor in the sample; base qualities were not kept.

Study-level results and caveats: According to a later analysis, most CMV-associated TCR beta chains appeared to be HLA-restricted, and the HLA associations seemed to be driven largely by CMV exposure. An earlier analysis of 587 of the donors showed that most TCR beta V segments appeared in productive rearrangements either about 90% or about 30% of the time, which broadly matched IMGT annotations. In a later analysis, 16,951 TCR beta sequences were associated with specific HLA alleles at a false discovery rate of 0.05. Because HLA typing was unavailable for some donors at each locus, only the typed subset was used in association tests. CMV serostatus was the only immune exposure information available for the cohort. In a later analysis, TCR association rates were found to vary across HLA loci, with the most associated TCRs seen for DRB1 alleles and the fewest for HLA-C alleles. In a later genetic analysis, a missense DCLRE1C variant was associated with V-gene and J-gene trimming of TCR beta chains, and the association was replicated in an independent cohort. Because the 87-base-pair reads could not distinguish some IMGT-functional V segments, including TRBV6-2 and TRBV6-3, those segments were excluded. A cluster of highly shared sequence variants was judged likely to represent a technical artifact of the sequencing pipeline. A later analysis found that HLA-associated TCR beta chains were more clonally expanded and had lower generation probabilities than equally common non-associated chains. According to a later analysis, parvovirus B19, influenza, CMV and Epstein-Barr virus appeared linked to several top co-occurrence clusters. Presence/absence analyses assumed roughly uniform sequencing depth across donors, an assumption that may not hold. Linkage disequilibrium might explain the correlated functional status among segregating V segments, but an unknown experimental factor could not be ruled out. In both the original and validation cohorts, the classifier was reported to diagnose cytomegalovirus status with high specificity and sensitivity. It was suggested by the authors that the approach could potentially be generalized to other disease states and immunological phenotypes. Only TCR beta chains were sequenced in this cohort, and the absence of alpha or paired-chain data limited detectable features. When HLA alleles, especially DR and DQ, strongly co-occurred, TCR associations were difficult to assign to individual alleles. Three of the identified cytomegalovirus-associated TCR beta chains were confirmed in vitro to be specific for cytomegalovirus antigens. Seventeen rarely observed V segments, including chromosome 9 orphons, were excluded from the earlier analysis of several hundred of the donors because counts were too low. In the study, around 150 TCR beta chains were listed as associated with cytomegalovirus. Compared with the roughly 600-donor mean, donors in an Asian-associated ancestry cluster had fewer N-insertions in productive TCRs, according to a later genetic analysis. Across donors, most TCR sequences were observed very rarely, whereas some public TCRs were present in many individuals. A further reported finding was that TCR beta sequences accurately predicted the HLA-A and HLA-B alleles for most subjects in the first cohort.

The cohort was made up of approximately 670 healthy bone marrow donors. Cohort members were all nominally healthy when sampled, although unrecorded immune exposures were likely present. The donor tested CMV seronegative and was one of the 352 seronegative cohort members. A peripheral blood sample was collected from each donor, and TCR beta sequencing was performed on peripheral blood mononuclear cells. The Qiagen DNeasy Blood Extraction Kit was used to extract genomic DNA from the blood cell samples. Inclusive of the bounding cysteine and phenylalanine, the CDR3 is 13 residues long. Only the CDR3 part of the read is kept: 39 bases, read in frame from the first base. From the germline V gene (reference sequence), CDR1 is MNHNY and CDR2 is SVGAGI. The junction shows trimming of 6 bases on V and 1 base on J, and the gene matches do not reach 3 bases of it. The method behind the library was the immunoSEQ multiplex PCR assay. For the multiplex PCR, a mixture combining 60 forward primers for TCR Vbeta segments and 13 reverse primers for TCR Jbeta segments was used. A multiplex PCR assay on genomic DNA amplified the CDR3 region of rearranged TCR beta genes. The amplified TCR beta libraries were sequenced on the Illumina HiSeq System as 87-base-pair reads. The paper's processing steps were these. A later analysis counted around 72 million unique TCR beta chains across the 550 to 700 repertoires, and about 10 million of these chains were shared by at least two donors. Raw reads were error-corrected and collapsed into unique sequences with a nearest-neighbor algorithm that merged closely related sequences to remove PCR and sequencing errors. CDR3 sequences were aligned to IMGT reference sequences to assign V, D and J gene segments. For a sequence to be retained, a match of at least six nucleotides was required to both a V gene segment and a J gene segment. A rearrangement was called productive if the CDR3 had no stop codons and remained in frame with V and J, and every other rearrangement was called non-productive. CDR3 was defined by IMGT convention, running from the second conserved V-encoded cysteine to the conserved J-encoded phenylalanine. In an earlier analysis of 550 to 650 of the donors, sequences lacking an unambiguous match to a single V gene segment were excluded. In an earlier analysis of several hundred of the donors, V segments were called functional above 56.7% productive rearrangements and were called segregating when the between-donor standard deviation exceeded 5%. A statistical classification framework was developed to diagnose cytomegalovirus status using the catalog of TCR beta chain sequences. In a later analysis, TCR nucleotide sequences were compared against IMGT/GENE-DB human TR gene sequences so that V and J genes could be assigned. Using the TCRdist pipeline, a later analysis assigned CDR3 sequences along with most-parsimonious VDJ recombination scenarios. In a later analysis, each TCR beta chain was defined by its CDR3 amino acid sequence together with its V-gene family, and reads without a unique V-gene family were excluded. In a later analysis, 500 to 650 highly shared, low-generation-probability nucleotide sequences were removed to address suspected cross-contamination and a sequencing artifact. A later analysis calculated a clonal expansion index for each public chain from normalized within-repertoire ranks of inferred template counts. A later analysis computed generation probabilities with a VDJ recombination model fitted to out-of-frame rearrangements, and checked the results against IGoR. In a later analysis, TCR-TCR, TCR-HLA and TCR-CMV co-occurrence was scored with hypergeometric tests, and a repertoire-size bias correction was applied to TCR pairs. To estimate false discovery rates, a later analysis permuted the HLA or CMV assignments 20 times. In a later analysis, co-occurring TCRs were grouped using DBSCAN, with TCRdist sequence similarity added in when clustering inside HLA-allele-positive subsets. Co-occurrence clustering excluded repertoires with fewer than 30,000 or more than 120,000 public chains, plus five with anomalous nucleotide sharing. TCRdb obtained this table from immuneACCESS and retained in-frame rearrangements with V and J assigned. These tables miss some clones; where compared with another copy, unresolved V genes account for less than half of the shortfall, and the remainder is unexplained. From that table come the V and J calls and clone size; the DNA was used to work out D and trimming. This sample gives roughly 130,000 clones in total; approximately 80% of them show up just once. Of the sample, around 4.1% is held by the ten largest clones.

This receptor was obtained from a woman aged 40 to 50 in good health and CMV-seronegative. The sample taken for sequencing was PBMCs. The chain uses TRBV6-6 and TRBJ2-7, with 7 bases aligning to TRBD1. The nucleotide sequence is given as TGTGCCAGCAGCCGACAGGGTTCCTACGAGCAGTACTTC. It translates to CASSRQGSYEQYF.